This T cell receptor beta chain was identified during a study of OX40 agonist ivuxolimab in advanced cancers. Turning to the study itself: Patients received ivuxolimab, an agonistic anti-OX40 (CD134) antibody. Those enrolled were around 87% male, with a mean age of 60 years and ages from 23 to 79.

Sequencing was performed with immunoSEQ multiplex PCR; in TCRdb, only in-frame clones are kept and a portion is missing. This sample has 80,000 to 100,000 clones, with about nine tenths found just once. The germline V gene encodes CDR1 SSHAT and CDR2 FNYEAQ (reference sequence). There are 14 residues in the CDR3. V lost 0 bases, J lost 2 bases, and 4 bases lay in between. This sample comprised CD4+ or CD8+ T cells sorted from blood, obtained in a trial of the OX40 agonist ivuxolimab. The chain combines TRBV7-7 with TRBJ2-2, with D uncertain. The sequence derives from an adult with an advanced solid tumor such as melanoma, head and neck, liver or kidney cancer. The CDR3 DNA is TGTGCCAGCAGCTTAGCCTCTAACACCGGGGAGCTGTTTTTT. It codes for CASSLASNTGELFF.